This T cell receptor beta chain was sequenced for a study of radiotherapy plus CTLA-4 blockade in lung cancer. Whole-study context: With roughly 30% of patients having disease control, objective responses were seen in approximately 18%. Study results and caveats: In blood, after radiotherapy plus ipilimumab, tumor-derived TCR clones expanded.

The CDR3 totals 15 residues. V was clipped by 2 bases and J by 6 bases; unmatched bases: 10. CDR1 and CDR2 (germline): SGHVS, FQNEAQ. Receiving focal radiation plus CTLA-4 blockade with ipilimumab were patients who had chemo-refractory metastatic non-small-cell lung cancer. The data were produced by immunoSEQ multiplex PCR, yet TCRdb's version contains in-frame clones alone and is incomplete. The sample carries 35,000 to 55,000 clones, 60% to 80% recorded once. Concerning this clone itself: Its matching antigen is unknown.

Sequenced material: peripheral blood, taken from a patient treated with radiotherapy plus ipilimumab. This chain joins TRBV7-8 and TRBJ2-7, with 7 bases lining up with TRBD2. The sequence derives from a human donor with non-small cell lung cancer whose response to radiotherapy plus ipilimumab could not be evaluated. CDR3 loop: CASSLLRPSGTEQYF. The CDR3 coding sequence is TGTGCCAGCAGCTTACTTCGGCCAAGCGGGACCGAGCAGTACTTC.